This TCR beta chain was obtained from a study of blood T cell repertoires in COVID-19. The wider study: Material from acute and convalescent COVID-19 was sourced from the United States, Italy and Spain. Sample material is recorded as cDNA or gDNA derived from T cells, B-cell-depleted T cells, or PBMCs.

In the authors' methods: Amplification with reference gene primers provided the estimates of nucleated cell counts. Sequencing was performed with immunoSEQ multiplex PCR; in TCRdb, only in-frame clones are kept and a portion is missing. V and J calls and clone size are copied from that table; D and trimming were computed from the DNA. The sample comprises around 150,000 clones, over 75% of which are singletons, and around 2.8% rests with the top ten. In germline, CDR1 is SGDLS, CDR2 YYNGEE. V was pared by 3 bases and J by 3 bases, with 13 bases between. The CDR3 loop spans 14 amino acids. The V call is TRBV9, the J call TRBJ2-7; possibly TRBD2 for D (6 bases). This receptor was taken from an older man with acute or convalescent COVID-19. Sequenced sample: peripheral blood. The CDR3 DNA follows: TGTGCCAGCAGCGGCGGGACGGGGAACTACGAGCAGTACTTC. It yields the protein CASSGGTGNYEQYF.